The clone carrying this TCR beta chain has only a few counts. The target antigen is unknown. V lost 5 bases, J lost 3 bases, and 16 bases stayed unmatched. The CDR3 consists of 17 residues. Every donor was a healthy Caucasian. The sample is drawn from a study of identical twins. Template switching added a universal primer site, and cDNA bore unique molecular identifiers. One entry per CDR3 protein results from TCRdb running MiXCR on the 5' RACE reads. In the table there are around 220,000 distinct CDR3 sequences, about 11% of which are singletons. The study's findings and limits: Excess low generation probability was seen in twin-shared out-of-frame alpha sequences.

The chain combines TRBV12-3 or TRBV12-4 with TRBJ2-7; 7 nucleotides agree with TRBD2. The sequence was obtained from a man between 45 and 60 years old in good health. Sequenced material: memory T cells sorted from blood. CDR3 region: CASSPTQRDGLDYEQYF. The CDR3 bases are TGTGCCAGCAGTCCAACACAGCGGGACGGATTAGACTACGAGCAGTACTTC.